This TCR beta chain was profiled in a study of somatic mutations in cytotoxic T cells in rheumatoid arthritis. Assay: immunoSEQ multiplex PCR; the TCRdb copy retains only in-frame clones and omits some. This table has about 23,000 clones, about 83% appearing once. After CD4+ and CD8+ cells were isolated by positive magnetic bead selection, their purity was checked by flow cytometry. Trimming shortened V by 7 bases and J by 0 bases, and 10 bases separated the two germline ends. The CDR3 is made up of 14 amino acids. Germline lookup yields CDR1 LNHDA and CDR2 SQIVND (reference sequence). The sequence was obtained from an adult with rheumatoid arthritis. The chain employs TRBV19 and TRBJ2-1, with D perhaps matching TRBD1 (5 bases). Sample: CD8+ T cells sorted from blood. The chain's CDR3 is CASKWQGSYNEQFF. The DNA of the CDR3 is TGTGCCAGTAAGTGGCAGGGCTCCTACAATGAGCAGTTCTTC.